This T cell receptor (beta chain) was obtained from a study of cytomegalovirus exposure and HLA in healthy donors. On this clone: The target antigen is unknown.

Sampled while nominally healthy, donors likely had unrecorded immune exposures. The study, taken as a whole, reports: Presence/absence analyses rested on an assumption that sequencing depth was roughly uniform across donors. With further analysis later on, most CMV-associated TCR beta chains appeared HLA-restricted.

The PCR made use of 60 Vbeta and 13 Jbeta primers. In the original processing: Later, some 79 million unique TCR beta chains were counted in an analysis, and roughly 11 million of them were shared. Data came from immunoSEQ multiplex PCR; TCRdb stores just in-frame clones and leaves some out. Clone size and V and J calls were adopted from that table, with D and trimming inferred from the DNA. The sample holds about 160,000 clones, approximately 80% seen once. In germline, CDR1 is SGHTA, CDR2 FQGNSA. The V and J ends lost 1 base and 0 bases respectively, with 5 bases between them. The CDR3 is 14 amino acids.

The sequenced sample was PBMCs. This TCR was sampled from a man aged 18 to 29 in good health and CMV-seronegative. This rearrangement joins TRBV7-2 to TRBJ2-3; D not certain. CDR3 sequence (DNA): TGTGCCAGCAGCTTAGTCGGGAGCACAGATACGCAGTATTTT. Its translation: CASSLVGSTDTQYF.